This T cell receptor beta chain derives from a study of blood T cell repertoires in COVID-19. Original handling: Amplification from reference gene primers served as the basis for estimated nucleated cell counts. Only in-frame clones appear in the TCRdb table, and some are missing; sequencing was by immunoSEQ multiplex PCR. For V, J and clone size, that table is used; D and trimming come from the DNA. The sample gives roughly 68,000 clones, 80% to 90% of which show up once; around 4.1% is in the top ten. CDR1 is LGHDT, CDR2 YNNKEL, per germline (reference sequence). V was clipped by 8 bases and J by 5 bases, with 12 bases between them. This CDR3 spans 12 amino acids.

The V and J genes are TRBV3-1 (or the pseudogene TRBV3-2) and TRBJ1-1; D perhaps matches TRBD1 (5 bases). The source is a woman aged 40 to 50 with acute COVID-19. The sample was PBMCs or T cells enriched from blood (not recorded which). Here the CDR3 reads CASWGLGTEAFF. The CDR3 DNA follows: TGTGCCAGCTGGGGCCTTGGGACTGAAGCTTTCTTT.